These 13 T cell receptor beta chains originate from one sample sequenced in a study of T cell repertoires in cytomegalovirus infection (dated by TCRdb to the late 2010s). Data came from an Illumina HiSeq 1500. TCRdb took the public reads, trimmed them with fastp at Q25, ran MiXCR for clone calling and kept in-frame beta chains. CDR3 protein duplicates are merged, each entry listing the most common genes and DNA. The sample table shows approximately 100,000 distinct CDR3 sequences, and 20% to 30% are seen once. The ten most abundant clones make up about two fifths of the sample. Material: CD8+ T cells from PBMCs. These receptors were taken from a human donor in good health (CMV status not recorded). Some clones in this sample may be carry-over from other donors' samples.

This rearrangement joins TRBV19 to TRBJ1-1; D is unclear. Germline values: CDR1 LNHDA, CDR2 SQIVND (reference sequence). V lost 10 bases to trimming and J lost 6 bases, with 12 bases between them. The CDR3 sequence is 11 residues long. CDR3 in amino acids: CAIAGTSEAFF. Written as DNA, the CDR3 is TGTGCCATTGCGGGAACTTCTGAAGCTTTCTTT.

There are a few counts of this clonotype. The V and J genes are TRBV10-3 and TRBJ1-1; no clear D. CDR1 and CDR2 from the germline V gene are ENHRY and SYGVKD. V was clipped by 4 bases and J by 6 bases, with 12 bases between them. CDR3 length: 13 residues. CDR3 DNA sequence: TGTGCCATCAGTGCCATAGGAGGCTCTGAAGCTTTCTTT. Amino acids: CAISAIGGSEAFF.

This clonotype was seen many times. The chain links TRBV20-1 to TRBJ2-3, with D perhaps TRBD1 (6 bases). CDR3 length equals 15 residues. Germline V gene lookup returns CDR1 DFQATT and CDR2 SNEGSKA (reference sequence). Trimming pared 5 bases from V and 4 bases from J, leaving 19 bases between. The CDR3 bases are TGCAGTGCTGAGGGGGACCTCTCCTTGCCAGATACGCAGTATTTT. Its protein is CSAEGDLSLPDTQYF.

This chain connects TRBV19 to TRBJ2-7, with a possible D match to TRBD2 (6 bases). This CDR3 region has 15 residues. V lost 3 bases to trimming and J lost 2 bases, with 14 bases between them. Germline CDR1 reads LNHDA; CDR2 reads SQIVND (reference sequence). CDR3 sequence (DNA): TGTGCCAGTAGTATTGTGGTCGGGGGAGCCTACGAGCAGTACTTC. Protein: CASSIVVGGAYEQYF.

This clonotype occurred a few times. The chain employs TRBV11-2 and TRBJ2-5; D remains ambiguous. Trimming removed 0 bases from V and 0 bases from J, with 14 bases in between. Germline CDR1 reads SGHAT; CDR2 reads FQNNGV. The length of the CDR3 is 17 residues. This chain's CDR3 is CASSLEATSGDQETQYF. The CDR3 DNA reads TGTGCCAGCAGCTTAGAAGCCACATCAGGAGACCAAGAGACCCAGTACTTC.

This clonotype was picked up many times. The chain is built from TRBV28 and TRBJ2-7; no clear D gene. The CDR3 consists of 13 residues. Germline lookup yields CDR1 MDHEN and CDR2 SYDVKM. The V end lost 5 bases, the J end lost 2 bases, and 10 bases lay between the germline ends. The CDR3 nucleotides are TGTGCCAGCAGTCATCTCTCCCCCTACGAGCAGTACTTC. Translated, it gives CASSHLSPYEQYF. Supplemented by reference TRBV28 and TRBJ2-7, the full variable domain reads DVKVTQSSRYLVKRTGEKVFLECVQDMDHENMFWYRQDPGLGLRLIYFSYDVKMKEKGDIPEGYSVSREKKERFSLILESASTNQTSMYLCASSHLSPYEQYFGPGTRLTVT.

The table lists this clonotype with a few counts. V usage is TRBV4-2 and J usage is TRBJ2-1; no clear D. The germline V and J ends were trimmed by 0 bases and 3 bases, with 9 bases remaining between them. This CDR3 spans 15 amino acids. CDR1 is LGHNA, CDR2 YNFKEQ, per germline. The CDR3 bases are TGTGCCAGCAGCCAAGAGAGAGGAGTCTACAATGAGCAGTTCTTC. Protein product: CASSQERGVYNEQFF.

CDR3 DNA: TGTGCCAGCACGCTCAGCGGGGGAGAACAAGAGACCCAGTACTTC. This translates into CASTLSGGEQETQYF. The V gene is TRBV11-2, the J gene TRBJ2-5, with TRBD2 matching 8 bases. Germline values: CDR1 SGHAT, CDR2 FQNNGV. The CDR3 spans 15 residues. V lost 7 bases, J lost 2 bases, and 9 bases stayed unmatched.

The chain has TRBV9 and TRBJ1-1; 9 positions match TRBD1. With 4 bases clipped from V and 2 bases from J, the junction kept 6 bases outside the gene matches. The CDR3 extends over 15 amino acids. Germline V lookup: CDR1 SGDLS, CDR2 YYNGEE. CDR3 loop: CASSLKGQGNTEAFF. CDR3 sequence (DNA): TGTGCCAGCAGCTTAAAGGGACAGGGAAACACTGAAGCTTTCTTT.

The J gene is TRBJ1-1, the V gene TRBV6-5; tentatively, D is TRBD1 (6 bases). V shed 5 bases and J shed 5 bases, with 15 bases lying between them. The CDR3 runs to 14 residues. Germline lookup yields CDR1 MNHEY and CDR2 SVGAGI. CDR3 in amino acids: CASSPTGKRTEAFF. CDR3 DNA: TGTGCCAGCAGTCCCACAGGGAAGAGAACTGAAGCTTTCTTT.

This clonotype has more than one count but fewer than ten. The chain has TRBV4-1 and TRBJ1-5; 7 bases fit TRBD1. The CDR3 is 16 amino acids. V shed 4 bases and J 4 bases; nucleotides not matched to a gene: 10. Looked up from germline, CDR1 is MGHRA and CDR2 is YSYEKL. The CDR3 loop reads CASSLERQGVNQPQHF. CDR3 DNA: TGCGCCAGCAGCCTAGAGAGGCAGGGGGTAAATCAGCCCCAGCATTTT.

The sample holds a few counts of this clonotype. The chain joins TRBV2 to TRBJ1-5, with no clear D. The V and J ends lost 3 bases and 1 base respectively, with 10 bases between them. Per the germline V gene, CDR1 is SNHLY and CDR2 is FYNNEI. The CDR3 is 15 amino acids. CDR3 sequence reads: CASSDGTISNQPQHF. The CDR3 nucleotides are TGTGCCAGCAGTGATGGAACAATAAGCAATCAGCCCCAGCATTTT.

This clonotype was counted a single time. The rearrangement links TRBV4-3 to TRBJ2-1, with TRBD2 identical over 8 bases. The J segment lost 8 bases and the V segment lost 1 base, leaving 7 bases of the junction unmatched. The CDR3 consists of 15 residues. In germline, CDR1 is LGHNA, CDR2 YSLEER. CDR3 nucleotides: TGCGCCAGCAGCCAAGCCATAGCGGGGCTCGATGAGCAGTTCTTC. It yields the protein CASSQAIAGLDEQFF.